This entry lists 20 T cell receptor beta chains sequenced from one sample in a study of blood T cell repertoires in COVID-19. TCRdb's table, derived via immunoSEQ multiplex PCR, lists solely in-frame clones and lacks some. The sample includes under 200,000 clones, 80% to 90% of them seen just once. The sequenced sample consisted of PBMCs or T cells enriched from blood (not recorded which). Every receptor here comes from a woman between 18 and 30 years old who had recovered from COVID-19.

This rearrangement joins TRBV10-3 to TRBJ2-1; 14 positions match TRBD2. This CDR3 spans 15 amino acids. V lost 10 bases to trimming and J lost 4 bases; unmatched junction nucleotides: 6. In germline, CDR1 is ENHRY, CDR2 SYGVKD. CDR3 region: CATGLAGGPYNEQFF. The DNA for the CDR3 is TGTGCCACAGGACTAGCGGGGGGACCTTACAATGAGCAGTTCTTC.

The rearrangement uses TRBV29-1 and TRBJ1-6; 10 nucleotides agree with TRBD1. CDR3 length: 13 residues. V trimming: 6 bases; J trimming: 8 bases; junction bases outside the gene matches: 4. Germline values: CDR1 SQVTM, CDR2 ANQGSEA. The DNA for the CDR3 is TGCAGCGTCGCCGGGACAGGGGATTCACCCCTCCACTTT. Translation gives CSVAGTGDSPLHF.

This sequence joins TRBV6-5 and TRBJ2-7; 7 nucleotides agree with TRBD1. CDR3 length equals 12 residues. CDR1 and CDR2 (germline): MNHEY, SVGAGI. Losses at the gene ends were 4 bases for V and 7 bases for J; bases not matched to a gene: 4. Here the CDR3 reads CASSSTGWEQYF. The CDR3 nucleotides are TGTGCCAGCAGTTCGACAGGGTGGGAGCAGTACTTC.

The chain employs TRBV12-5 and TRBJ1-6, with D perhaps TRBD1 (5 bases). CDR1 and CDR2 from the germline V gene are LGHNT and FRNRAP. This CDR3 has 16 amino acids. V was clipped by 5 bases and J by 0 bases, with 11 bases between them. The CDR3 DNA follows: TGTGCTAGTGGTAAAAACAGGAGCTCCTATAATTCACCCCTCCACTTT. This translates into CASGKNRSSYNSPLHF.

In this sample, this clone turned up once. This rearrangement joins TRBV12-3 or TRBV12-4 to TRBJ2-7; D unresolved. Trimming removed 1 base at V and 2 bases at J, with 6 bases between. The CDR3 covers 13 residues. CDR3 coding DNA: TGTGCCAGCAGTTTAGACATGACCTACGAGCAGTACTTC. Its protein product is CASSLDMTYEQYF.

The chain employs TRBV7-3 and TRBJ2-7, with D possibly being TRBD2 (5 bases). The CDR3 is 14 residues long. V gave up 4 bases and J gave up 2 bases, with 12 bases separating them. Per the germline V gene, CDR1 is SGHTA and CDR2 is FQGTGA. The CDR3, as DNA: TGTGCCAGCAGCTCTGCGGGCGGGCCCTACGAGCAGTACTTC. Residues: CASSSAGGPYEQYF.

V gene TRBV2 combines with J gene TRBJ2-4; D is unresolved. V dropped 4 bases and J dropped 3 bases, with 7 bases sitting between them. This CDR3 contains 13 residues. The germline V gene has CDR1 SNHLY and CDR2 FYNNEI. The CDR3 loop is CASSVLSKNIQYF. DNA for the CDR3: TGTGCCAGCAGTGTATTGAGCAAAAACATTCAGTACTTC.

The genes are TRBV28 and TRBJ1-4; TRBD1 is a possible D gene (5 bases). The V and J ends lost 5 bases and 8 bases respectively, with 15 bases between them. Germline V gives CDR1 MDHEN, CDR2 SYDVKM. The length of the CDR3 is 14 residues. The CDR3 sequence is CASSRPGPWEKLFF. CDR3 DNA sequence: TGTGCCAGCAGTAGGCCAGGGCCTTGGGAAAAACTGTTTTTT.

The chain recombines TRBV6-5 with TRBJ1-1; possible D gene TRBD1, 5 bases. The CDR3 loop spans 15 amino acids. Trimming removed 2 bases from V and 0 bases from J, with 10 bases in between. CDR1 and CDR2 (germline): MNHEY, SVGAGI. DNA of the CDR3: TGTGCCAGCAGTTACGTCAGGGAAATGAACACTGAAGCTTTCTTT. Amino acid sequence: CASSYVREMNTEAFF.

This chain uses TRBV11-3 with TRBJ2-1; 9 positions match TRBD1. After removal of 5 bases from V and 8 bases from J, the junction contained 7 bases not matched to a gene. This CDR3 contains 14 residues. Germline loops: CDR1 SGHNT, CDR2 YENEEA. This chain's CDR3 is CASSPGQGSDEQFF. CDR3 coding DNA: TGTGCCAGCAGCCCCGGACAGGGGTCGGATGAGCAGTTCTTC.

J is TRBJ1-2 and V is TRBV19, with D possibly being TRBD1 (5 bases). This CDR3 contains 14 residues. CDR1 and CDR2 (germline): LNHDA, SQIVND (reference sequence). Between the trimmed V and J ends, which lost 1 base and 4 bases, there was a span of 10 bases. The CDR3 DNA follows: TGTGCCAGTAGTATAGGCGGCAGGGCCTATGGCTACACCTTC. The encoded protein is CASSIGGRAYGYTF. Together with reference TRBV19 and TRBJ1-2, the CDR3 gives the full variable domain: DGGITQSPKYLFRKEGQNVTLSCEQNLNHDAMYWYRQDPGQGLRLIYYSQIVNDFQKGDIAEGYSVSREKKESFPLTVTSAQKNPTAFYLCASSIGGRAYGYTFGSGTRLTVV.

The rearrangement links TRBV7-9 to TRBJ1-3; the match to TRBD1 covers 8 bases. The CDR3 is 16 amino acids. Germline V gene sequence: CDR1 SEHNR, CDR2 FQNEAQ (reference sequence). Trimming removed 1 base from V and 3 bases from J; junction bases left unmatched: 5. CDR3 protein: CASSLVRGRDGNTIYF. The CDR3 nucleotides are TGTGCCAGCAGCTTAGTCAGGGGGCGAGATGGAAACACCATATATTTT.

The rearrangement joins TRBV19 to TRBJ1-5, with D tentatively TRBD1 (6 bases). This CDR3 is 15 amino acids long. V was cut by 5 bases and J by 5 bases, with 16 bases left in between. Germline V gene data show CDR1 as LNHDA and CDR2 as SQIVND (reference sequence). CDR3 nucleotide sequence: TGTGCCAGTAGTCCCAGCGACAGGAGAGATCAGCCCCAGCATTTT. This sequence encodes CASSPSDRRDQPQHF.

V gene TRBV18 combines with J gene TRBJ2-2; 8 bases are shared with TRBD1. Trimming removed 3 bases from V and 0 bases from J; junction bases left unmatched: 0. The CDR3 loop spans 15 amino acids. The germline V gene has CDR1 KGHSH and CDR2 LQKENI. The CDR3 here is CASSPGQANTGELFF. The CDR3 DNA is TGTGCCAGCTCACCGGGACAGGCGAACACCGGGGAGCTGTTTTTT.

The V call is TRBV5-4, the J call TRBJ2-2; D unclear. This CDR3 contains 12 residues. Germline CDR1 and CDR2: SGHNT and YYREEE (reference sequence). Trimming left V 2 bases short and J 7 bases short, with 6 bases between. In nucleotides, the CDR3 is TGTGCCAGCAGCTTCCCGGGCGGGGAGCTGTTTTTT. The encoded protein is CASSFPGGELFF. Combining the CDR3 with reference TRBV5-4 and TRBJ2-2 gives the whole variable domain ETGVTQSPTHLIKTRGQQVTLRCSSQSGHNTVSWYQQALGQGPQFIFQYYREEENGRGNFPPRFSGLQFPNYSSELNVNALELDDSALYLCASSFPGGELFFGEGSRLTVL.

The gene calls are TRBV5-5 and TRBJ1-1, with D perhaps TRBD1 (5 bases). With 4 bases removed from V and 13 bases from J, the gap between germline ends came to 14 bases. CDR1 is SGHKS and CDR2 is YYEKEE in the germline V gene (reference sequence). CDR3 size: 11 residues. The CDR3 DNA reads TGTGCCAGCAGCGCGGGGACTGCGGTTTTCTTT. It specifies CASSAGTAVFF.

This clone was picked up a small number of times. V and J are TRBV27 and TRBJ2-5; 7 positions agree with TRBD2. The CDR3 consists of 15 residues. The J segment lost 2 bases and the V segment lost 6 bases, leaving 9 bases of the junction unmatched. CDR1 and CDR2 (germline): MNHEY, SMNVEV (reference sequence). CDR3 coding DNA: TGTGCCAGCAGGGGGCTGGGAGCGGGACAAGAGACCCAGTACTTC. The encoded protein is CASRGLGAGQETQYF.

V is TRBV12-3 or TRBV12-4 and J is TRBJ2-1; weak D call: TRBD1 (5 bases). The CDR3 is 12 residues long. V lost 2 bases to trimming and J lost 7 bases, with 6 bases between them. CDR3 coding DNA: TGTGCCAGCAGTTTAAGGGGAAATGAGCAGTTCTTC. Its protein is CASSLRGNEQFF.

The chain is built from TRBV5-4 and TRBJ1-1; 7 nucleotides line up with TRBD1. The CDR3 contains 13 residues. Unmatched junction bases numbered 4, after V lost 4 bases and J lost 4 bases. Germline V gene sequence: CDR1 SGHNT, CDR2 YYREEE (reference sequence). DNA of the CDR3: TGTGCCAGCAGCCTACGGACAGGCACTGAAGCTTTCTTT. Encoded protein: CASSLRTGTEAFF. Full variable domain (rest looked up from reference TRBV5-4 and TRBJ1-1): ETGVTQSPTHLIKTRGQQVTLRCSSQSGHNTVSWYQQALGQGPQFIFQYYREEENGRGNFPPRFSGLQFPNYSSELNVNALELDDSALYLCASSLRTGTEAFFGQGTRLTVV.

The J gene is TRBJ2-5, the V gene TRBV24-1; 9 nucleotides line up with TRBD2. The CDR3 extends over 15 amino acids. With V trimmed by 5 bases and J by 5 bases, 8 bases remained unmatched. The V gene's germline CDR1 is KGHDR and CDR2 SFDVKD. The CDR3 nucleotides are TGTGCCACCAGTGCAAATCGCGGGGGGGCCGAGACCCAGTACTTC. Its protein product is CATSANRGGAETQYF.